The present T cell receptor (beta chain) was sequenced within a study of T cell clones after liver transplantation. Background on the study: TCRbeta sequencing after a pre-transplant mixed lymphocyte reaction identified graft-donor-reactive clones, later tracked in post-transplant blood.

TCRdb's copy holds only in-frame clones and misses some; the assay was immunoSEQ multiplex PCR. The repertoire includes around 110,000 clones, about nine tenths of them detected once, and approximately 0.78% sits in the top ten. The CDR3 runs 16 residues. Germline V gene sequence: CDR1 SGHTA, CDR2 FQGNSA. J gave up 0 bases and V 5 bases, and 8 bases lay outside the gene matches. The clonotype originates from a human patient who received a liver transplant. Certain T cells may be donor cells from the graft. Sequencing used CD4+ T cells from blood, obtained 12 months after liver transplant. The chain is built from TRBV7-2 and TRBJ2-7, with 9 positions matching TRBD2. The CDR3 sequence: CASSKRRTSVSYEQYF. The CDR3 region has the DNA TGTGCCAGCAGCAAACGAAGGACTAGCGTCTCCTACGAGCAGTACTTC.